The 8 T cell receptor beta chains below all came from one sample that was sequenced in a study of Ad26.COV2.S vaccination and SARS-CoV-2 variants (dated by TCRdb to the early 2020s). The method was the immunoSEQ multiplex PCR assay. TCRdb carries this immuneACCESS record with in-frame sequences only. Its versions omit some clonotypes, under half of them owing to an unresolved V gene in the studies checked, with the rest unexplained. Counted in this sample were some 330,000 clones; 85% to 90% of them appeared once. The leading ten clones occupy around 5.5% of the sample. Taken with the paper, the label for treatment or condition translates to: about 20 received Ad26.COV2.S at low or high dose, single or two shots; roughly five received placebo; per-sample allocation not given. Repertoires of vaccine and placebo recipients were sequenced from samples taken on day 63 after the first injection. The source material was peripheral blood, sampled in a trial of Ad26.COV2.S vaccine versus placebo. All receptors derive from a person between 18 and 65 years old who received the Ad26.COV2.S COVID-19 vaccine or a placebo.

This clone occurred a few times. The V gene is TRBV3-1 (or the pseudogene TRBV3-2), the J gene TRBJ1-2; tentatively, D is TRBD1 (6 bases). V lost 3 bases and J lost 6, with 11 bases in between. Germline loops: CDR1 LGHDT, CDR2 YNNKEL (reference sequence). The CDR3 runs 13 residues. For the CDR3, the DNA is TGTGCCAGCAGCCACGACAGGCGTCATGGCTACACCTTC. Its translation: CASSHDRRHGYTF.

This sequence joins TRBV4-1 and TRBJ1-2; no clear D. This CDR3 has 15 residues. CDR1 and CDR2 (germline): MGHRA, YSYEKL. V dropped 1 base and J dropped 4 bases, with 13 bases sitting between them. As DNA, the CDR3 is TGCGCCAGCAGCCAAGTGGGAGGATCTGGCTATGGCTACACCTTC. It is translated as CASSQVGGSGYGYTF.

This chain links TRBV6-4 with TRBJ2-1; TRBD2 matches 7 bases. CDR1 is MRHNA, CDR2 SNTAGT, per germline. The CDR3 runs to 15 residues. Unmatched junction bases numbered 6, after V lost 0 bases and J lost 7 bases. The CDR3 nucleotides are TGTGCCAGCAGTGACTCGCCGGGACTACCAAATGAGCAGTTCTTC. Protein sequence: CASSDSPGLPNEQFF.

The chain couples TRBV28 to TRBJ1-2, with D possibly TRBD1 on 6 matching bases. V lost 8 bases and J lost 4, with 14 bases in between. Germline CDR1 is MDHEN and CDR2 is SYDVKM. The CDR3 is 13 amino acids. The CDR3 DNA sequence: TGTGCCAGCCAGGACAGCACTACCTATGGCTACACCTTC. Its translation is CASQDSTTYGYTF.

The V and J genes are TRBV29-1 and TRBJ2-5, with D tentatively TRBD1 (6 bases). The V end lost 6 bases, the J end lost 2 bases, and 28 bases lay between the germline ends. Germline loops: CDR1 SQVTM, CDR2 ANQGSEA. The CDR3 sequence is 18 residues long. CDR3 DNA sequence: TGCAGCGTCACCCTAAGCAGGGGCCCCAGGTTCAGGCAAGAGACCCAGTACTTC. Residues: CSVTLSRGPRFRQETQYF.

This clone was recorded only once. The gene calls are TRBV11-2 and TRBJ2-1; D not certain. Germline assignment: CDR1 SGHAT and CDR2 FQNNGV. The CDR3 is 16 residues long. V was trimmed by 1 base and J by 2 bases, leaving 12 bases between them. The CDR3 loop is CASSLARGITYNEQFF. Written as DNA, the CDR3 is TGTGCCAGCAGCTTAGCACGCGGCATTACCTACAATGAGCAGTTCTTC. The full variable domain, with the rest looked up from reference TRBV11-2 and TRBJ2-1, is EAGVAQSPRYKIIEKRQSVAFWCNPISGHATLYWYQQILGQGPKLLIQFQNNGVVDDSQLPKDRFSAERLKGVDSTLKIQPAKLEDSAVYLCASSLARGITYNEQFFGPGTRLTVL.

The chain combines TRBV19 with TRBJ1-1; TRBD1 might be the D (5 bases). Germline values: CDR1 LNHDA, CDR2 SQIVND (reference sequence). Deletions cut 8 bases from V and 1 base from J, with 8 bases between. The CDR3 has 12 amino acids. DNA for the CDR3: TGTGCCAGTGGTGACAGGAACACTGAAGCTTTCTTT. Translating it yields CASGDRNTEAFF. The full variable domain, its missing parts supplied by reference TRBV19 and TRBJ1-1, is DGGITQSPKYLFRKEGQNVTLSCEQNLNHDAMYWYRQDPGQGLRLIYYSQIVNDFQKGDIAEGYSVSREKKESFPLTVTSAQKNPTAFYLCASGDRNTEAFFGQGTRLTVV.

This chain uses TRBV7-7 with TRBJ1-3; tentative D call: TRBD1 (5 bases). The germline V gene encodes CDR1 SSHAT and CDR2 FNYEAQ (reference sequence). The V gene lost 5 bases and the J gene lost 4 bases, with 9 bases spanning the gap. The CDR3 runs to 13 residues. The CDR3, as DNA: TGTGCCAGCAGCCAGGACATAGGAAACACCATATATTTT. It yields the protein CASSQDIGNTIYF.